One sample yielded the 27 T cell receptor beta chains listed below, sequenced in a study of control samples from healthy donors and cancer patients. Method: immunoSEQ multiplex PCR; TCRdb's copy keeps in-frame clones and lacks some. The sample includes 100,000 to 150,000 clones, just under 95% of them seen just once. Material for sequencing was blood. These receptors all stem from a man in his late teens or twenties in good health.

The V call is TRBV20-1, the J call TRBJ2-2; 7 bases are shared with TRBD1. The CDR3 runs 15 residues. Germline-derived CDR1 and CDR2 are DFQATT and SNEGSKA (reference sequence). V gave up 3 bases and J gave up 1 base; unmatched junction bases: 5. The CDR3 here is CSASPRDRNTGELFF. CDR3 bases: TGCAGTGCTAGTCCCCGGGACAGGAACACCGGGGAGCTGTTTTTT.

The rearrangement links TRBV5-6 to TRBJ2-7, with D maybe TRBD1 (5 bases). V lost 3 bases, J lost 6 bases, and 10 bases lay in between. This CDR3 is built from 12 residues. CDR1 and CDR2 from the germline V gene are SGHDT and YYEEEE. The CDR3 is CASSSYRSEQYF. CDR3 in DNA: TGTGCCAGCAGCTCGTACAGGAGCGAGCAGTACTTC. Together with reference TRBV5-6 and TRBJ2-7, the CDR3 gives the full variable domain: DAGVTQSPTHLIKTRGQQVTLRCSPKSGHDTVSWYQQALGQGPQFIFQYYEEEERQRGNFPDRFSGHQFPNYSSELNVNALLLGDSALYLCASSSYRSEQYFGPGTRLTVT.

The V and J genes are TRBV5-4 and TRBJ2-7; tentative D call: TRBD1 (6 bases). The CDR3 sequence is 14 residues long. Germline lookup yields CDR1 SGHNT and CDR2 YYREEE (reference sequence). V was cut by 4 bases and J by 1 base, with 12 bases left in between. The CDR3 protein is CASSLDRRSYEQYF. The CDR3 nucleotides read TGTGCCAGCAGCCTTGACAGGAGGTCCTACGAGCAGTACTTC. The complete variable domain, with remaining parts taken from reference TRBV5-4 and TRBJ2-7, reads ETGVTQSPTHLIKTRGQQVTLRCSSQSGHNTVSWYQQALGQGPQFIFQYYREEENGRGNFPPRFSGLQFPNYSSELNVNALELDDSALYLCASSLDRRSYEQYFGPGTRLTVT.

CDR3 sequence: CVSVLTGRPGNEKLFF. The CDR3 nucleotides are TGTGTCTCCGTGCTAACAGGGCGGCCTGGCAATGAAAAACTGTTTTTT. The chain employs TRBV21-1 and TRBJ1-4; the listed D gene, TRBD1, was not tested against the DNA. TRBV21-1 is a documented pseudogene. This CDR3 has 16 residues.

The rearrangement links TRBV4-1 to TRBJ2-7; 7 nucleotides agree with TRBD1. Germline values: CDR1 MGHRA, CDR2 YSYEKL. The CDR3 loop spans 15 amino acids. Unmatched junction bases numbered 5, after V lost 0 bases and J lost 3 bases. CDR3 in DNA: TGCGCCAGCAGCCAAGACACGCAGGGGGACTACGAGCAGTACTTC. This gives the protein CASSQDTQGDYEQYF.

A word on this clone: Other DNA sequences in this sample translate to the same CDR3. This chain connects TRBV3-1 (or the pseudogene TRBV3-2) to TRBJ2-5; 16 bases align to TRBD2. This CDR3 has 14 residues. Per the germline V gene, CDR1 is LGHDT and CDR2 is YNNKEL (reference sequence). The V gene end was trimmed by 4 bases and the J gene end by 9 bases; junction bases not matched to a gene: 2. The CDR3 DNA reads as TGTGCCAGCAGCCTGGGGACTAGCGGGGGGGCCCAGTACTTC. This codes for CASSLGTSGGAQYF.

CDR3 region: CASQGQGEDTQYF. The CDR3 DNA reads TGTGCCAGCCAAGGACAGGGCGAAGATACGCAGTATTTT. This chain links TRBV28 with TRBJ2-3, with 8 bases aligning to TRBD1. The trim removed 8 bases at V and 5 bases at J, leaving 6 bases unmatched. Germline V gene sequence: CDR1 MDHEN, CDR2 SYDVKM. This CDR3 contains 13 residues.

The genes are TRBV5-6 and TRBJ1-1; D is uncertain. This CDR3 comprises 14 residues. The V end was cut by 0 bases, the J end by 6 bases, with 12 bases between. Looked up from germline, CDR1 is SGHDT and CDR2 is YYEEEE. The CDR3 DNA is TGTGCCAGCAGCTTGGGTCGGGTTAGCGCTGAAGCTTTCTTT. The encoded protein is CASSLGRVSAEAFF.

The rearrangement links TRBV19 to TRBJ1-3; D call uncertain. Trimming left V 11 bases short and J 4 bases short, with 15 bases between. The CDR3 totals 13 residues. In germline, CDR1 is LNHDA, CDR2 SQIVND (reference sequence). The DNA for the CDR3 is TGTGCCTCCCGGCCCAGCAACGGAAACACCATATATTTT. Encoded protein: CASRPSNGNTIYF.

The chain is built from TRBV18 and TRBJ1-2; D is possibly TRBD1 (6 bases). The CDR3 sequence is 18 residues long. Germline V CDR1 and CDR2: KGHSH, LQKENI. The germline V and J ends were trimmed by 4 bases and 2 bases, with 23 bases remaining between them. This CDR3 is CASSLGQPTHPENYGYTF. In DNA form, the CDR3 reads TGTGCCAGCTCACTTGGACAGCCAACACACCCTGAGAACTATGGCTACACCTTC.

The chain uses TRBV18 and TRBJ2-1; D might be TRBD1 (5 bases). Trimming stripped 2 bases from V and 9 bases from J, with 23 bases between. The CDR3 loop spans 17 amino acids. Germline CDR1 KGHSH, CDR2 LQKENI. CDR3: CASSPLVGQSGQGEQFF. CDR3 bases: TGTGCCAGCTCACCATTGGTGGGCCAATCTGGGCAGGGTGAGCAGTTCTTC.

The chain has TRBV2 and TRBJ2-7; 9 bases match TRBD1. Per the germline V gene, CDR1 is SNHLY and CDR2 is FYNNEI. The junction had 13 bases not matched to a gene; V was cut back by 8 bases and J by 2 bases. CDR3 length equals 16 residues. CDR3: CASVGHPGQGAYEQYF. In nucleotides, the CDR3 is TGTGCCAGCGTGGGGCATCCGGGACAGGGAGCCTACGAGCAGTACTTC.

The CDR3 DNA reads TGCAGTGCTAGCCGGAGGCCCGGCCTGTTCTTC. The encoded protein is CSASRRPGLFF. The J gene is TRBJ2-1, the V gene TRBV20-1, with D maybe TRBD2 (5 bases). The V end lost 3 bases, the J end lost 15 bases, and 15 bases lay between the germline ends. The germline V gene has CDR1 DFQATT and CDR2 SNEGSKA (reference sequence). The CDR3 sequence is 11 residues long.

Note on this clone: The junction shows a germline mismatch at one end, possibly a read error. This chain links TRBV9 with TRBJ2-7; TRBD2 is a possible D gene (5 bases). The CDR3 has 13 amino acids. CDR1 SGDLS and CDR2 YYNGEE come from the germline V gene. The chain's CDR3 is CTSSVEGRDEQYF. The DNA for the CDR3 is TGTACCAGCAGCGTCGAGGGAAGAGACGAGCAGTACTTC. Looking up the rest from reference TRBV9 and TRBJ2-7 gives the full variable domain: DSGVTQTPKHLITATGQRVTLRCSPRSGDLSVYWYQQSLDQGLQFLIQYYNGEERAKGNILERFSAQQFPDLHSELNLSSLELGDSALYFCTSSVEGRDEQYFGPGTRLTVT.

The chain employs TRBV4-2 and TRBJ1-3; 7 bases are shared with TRBD1. Germline CDR1 LGHNA, CDR2 YNFKEQ. After removal of 0 bases from V and 4 bases from J, the junction contained 9 bases not matched to a gene. The CDR3 runs 17 residues. CDR3 coding DNA: TGTGCCAGCAGCCAAGAGAACAGGGGCAACCTGGGAAACACCATATATTTT. Protein sequence: CASSQENRGNLGNTIYF.

The V call is TRBV11-2, the J call TRBJ1-1; a weak D match, TRBD1 (6 bases). Germline V CDR1 and CDR2: SGHAT, FQNNGV. V was trimmed by 6 bases and J by 2 bases, leaving 13 bases between them. There are 14 residues in the CDR3. The CDR3: CASRDLRGNTEAFF. DNA for the CDR3: TGTGCCAGCAGGGACCTCAGGGGAAACACTGAAGCTTTCTTT.

Here the CDR3 reads CASSTGTSGLDEQFF. The DNA of the CDR3 is TGTGCCAGCAGTACCGGGACTAGCGGGCTCGATGAGCAGTTCTTC. The chain uses TRBV27 and TRBJ2-1, with 12 bases matching TRBD2. The CDR3 extends over 15 amino acids. Germline-derived CDR1 and CDR2 are MNHEY and SMNVEV (reference sequence). V gave up 5 bases and J gave up 8 bases; unmatched junction bases: 7.

The rearrangement links TRBV3-1 (or the pseudogene TRBV3-2) to TRBJ1-6; no clear D. Germline-derived CDR1 and CDR2 are LGHDT and YNNKEL (reference sequence). The germline V and J ends were trimmed by 3 bases and 1 base, with 7 bases remaining between them. The CDR3 runs to 15 residues. This CDR3 is CASSQTVSYNSPLHF. The DNA of the CDR3 is TGTGCCAGCAGCCAGACGGTATCCTATAATTCACCCCTCCACTTT.

The chain links TRBV6-4 to TRBJ1-5; perhaps TRBD1 as D (5 bases). Trimming removed 2 bases from V and 7 bases from J, with 12 bases in between. In germline, CDR1 is MRHNA, CDR2 SNTAGT. The CDR3 runs 14 residues. CDR3 loop: CASSDGQGGQPQHF. In DNA, the CDR3 is TGTGCCAGCAGTGACGGGCAGGGAGGACAGCCCCAGCATTTT.

This chain joins TRBV18 and TRBJ1-1; a possible D gene is TRBD1 (5 bases). The CDR3 loop spans 14 amino acids. Deletions cut 0 bases from V and 6 bases from J, with 11 bases between. CDR1 is KGHSH and CDR2 is LQKENI in the germline V gene. For the CDR3, the DNA is TGTGCCAGCTCACCACCCTCCAGGGTCTCTGAAGCTTTCTTT. Encoded protein: CASSPPSRVSEAFF.

The J gene is TRBJ2-3, the V gene TRBV4-1; D might be TRBD2 (6 bases). The CDR3 loop spans 12 amino acids. Germline loops: CDR1 MGHRA, CDR2 YSYEKL. Deletions cut 5 bases from V and 8 bases from J, with 11 bases between. This CDR3 reads CASSGEAGTQYF. CDR3 DNA sequence: TGCGCCAGCAGCGGAGAAGCGGGTACGCAGTATTTT.

The rearrangement links TRBV9 to TRBJ1-1, with D possibly matching TRBD1 (5 bases). From germline, CDR1 is SGDLS and CDR2 YYNGEE. This CDR3 spans 14 amino acids. Trimming removed 2 bases at V and 5 bases at J, with 13 bases between. The CDR3 DNA reads as TGTGCCAGCAGCGTCGGGGGAATGGGGACTGAAGCTTTCTTT. Amino acids: CASSVGGMGTEAFF.

V is TRBV11-2 and J is TRBJ2-5, with 8 nucleotides matching TRBD2. Germline CDR1 reads SGHAT; CDR2 reads FQNNGV. V was pared by 5 bases and J by 4 bases, with 12 bases of the junction left unmatched. This CDR3 is built from 16 residues. The CDR3 region has the DNA TGTGCCAGCAGCCCCCCTCGCCGGGGGGGTGTAGAGACCCAGTACTTC. Its translation is CASSPPRRGGVETQYF.

The CDR3 spells CASSPQGTHLYQETQYF. The CDR3 bases are TGTGCCAGCAGCCCACAGGGGACCCACCTATACCAAGAGACCCAGTACTTC. The chain couples TRBV7-4 to TRBJ2-5, with 7 bases aligning to TRBD1. Germline V lookup: CDR1 SGHVT, CDR2 SQSDAQ. V lost 5 bases, J lost 0 bases, and 12 bases stayed unmatched. This CDR3 is built from 17 residues.

This clone was recorded a few times. The CDR3 reads CASRTGASSYNSPLHF. CDR3 sequence (DNA): TGTGCCAGTAGAACAGGGGCCAGCTCCTATAATTCACCCCTCCACTTT. The V call is TRBV19, the J call TRBJ1-6; 7 positions agree with TRBD1. The CDR3 extends over 16 amino acids. V dropped 6 bases and J dropped 0; count of bases not matched to a gene: 5. Looked up from germline, CDR1 is LNHDA and CDR2 is SQIVND (reference sequence).

CDR3 coding DNA: TGCGCCAGCAGGACGGGACAGGGGGACGAGCAGTACTTC. Translated: CASRTGQGDEQYF. The chain joins TRBV5-1 to TRBJ2-7; 11 bases line up with TRBD1. The V segment lost 5 bases and the J segment 5 bases; nucleotides outside the gene matches: 3. Per germline, CDR1 SGHRS and CDR2 YFSETQ. This CDR3 is 13 amino acids long.

The CDR3 sequence is CASTQLGIGAGGTDTQYF. The CDR3 nucleotides are TGTGCCAGCACCCAGCTGGGGATTGGAGCGGGGGGCACAGATACGCAGTATTTT. The V and J genes are TRBV2 and TRBJ2-3; TRBD2 matches at 8 bases. V shed 7 bases and J 1 base; nucleotides not matched to a gene: 16. The CDR3 runs to 18 residues. Germline V gene data show CDR1 as SNHLY and CDR2 as FYNNEI.